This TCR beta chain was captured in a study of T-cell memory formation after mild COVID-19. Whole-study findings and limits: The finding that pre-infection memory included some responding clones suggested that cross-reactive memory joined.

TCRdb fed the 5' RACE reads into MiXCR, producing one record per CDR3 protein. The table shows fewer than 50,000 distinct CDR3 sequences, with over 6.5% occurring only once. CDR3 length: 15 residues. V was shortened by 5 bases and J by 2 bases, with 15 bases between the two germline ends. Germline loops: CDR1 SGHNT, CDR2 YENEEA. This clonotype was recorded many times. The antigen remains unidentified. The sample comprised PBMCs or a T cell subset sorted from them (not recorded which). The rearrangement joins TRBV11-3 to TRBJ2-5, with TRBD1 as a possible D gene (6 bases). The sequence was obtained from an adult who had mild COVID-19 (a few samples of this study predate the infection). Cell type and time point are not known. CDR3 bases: TGTGCCAGCAGCCACCCCGGACAGCCACAAGAGACCCAGTACTTC. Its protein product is CASSHPGQPQETQYF.